Listed here are 10 T cell receptor beta chains from one sample, sequenced in a study of blood T cell repertoires in COVID-19. TCRdb's table, derived via immunoSEQ multiplex PCR, lists solely in-frame clones and lacks some. The repertoire has fewer than 350,000 clones, 81% of them found once; the top ten carry roughly 2.9%. The sample comprised peripheral blood. The receptors were sampled from an older woman with active or convalescent COVID-19.

This chain joins TRBV27 and TRBJ1-2, with 7 bases aligning to TRBD1. The CDR3 consists of 15 residues. Trimming at V came to 5 bases and at J to 5 bases, leaving 11 bases not matched to a gene. Per germline, CDR1 MNHEY and CDR2 SMNVEV (reference sequence). The CDR3 DNA is TGTGCCAGCAGTATAACGACAGGGACCACTTATGGCTACACCTTC. Translated: CASSITTGTTYGYTF.

The chain carries TRBV25-1 and TRBJ2-1, with D hard to call. Germline V gives CDR1 MGHDK, CDR2 SYGVNS. Trimming took off 0 bases at V and 9 bases at J, with 9 bases between the two ends. The CDR3 runs to 13 residues. The CDR3 DNA follows: TGTGCCAGCAGTGAATATGAAGCTGGTGAGCAGTTCTTC. Its translation is CASSEYEAGEQFF.

V usage is TRBV5-1 and J usage is TRBJ2-1; 7 bases are shared with TRBD1. The CDR3 contains 16 residues. CDR1 is SGHRS and CDR2 is YFSETQ in the germline V gene. The trim removed 0 bases at V and 4 bases at J, leaving 7 bases unmatched. For the CDR3, the DNA is TGCGCCAGCAGCTTGGACTTGGGACAGAGTTACAATGAGCAGTTCTTC. It codes for CASSLDLGQSYNEQFF.

The chain recombines TRBV5-1 with TRBJ1-1; D unclear. Trimming removed 0 bases at V and 1 base at J, with 7 bases between. CDR1 SGHRS and CDR2 YFSETQ come from the germline V gene. The CDR3 totals 14 residues. The CDR3 protein is CASSLGQPNTEAFF. CDR3 DNA: TGCGCCAGCAGCTTGGGGCAACCGAACACTGAAGCTTTCTTT.

The rearrangement links TRBV19 to TRBJ1-4, with TRBD1 identical over 7 bases. J was trimmed by 1 base and V by 10 bases; bases with no gene match: 15. This CDR3 contains 17 residues. Germline CDR1 is LNHDA and CDR2 is SQIVND (reference sequence). CDR3 nucleotides: TGTGCCACCTCTCCGGGGACAGTAACTCTAACTAATGAAAAACTGTTTTTT. Its protein is CATSPGTVTLTNEKLFF.

This sequence joins TRBV7-9 and TRBJ1-1; TRBD1 aligns across 7 bases. V lost 1 base and J lost 5; bases outside the gene matches: 13. Germline values: CDR1 SEHNR, CDR2 FQNEAQ (reference sequence). The CDR3 extends over 17 amino acids. CDR3 protein: CASSLGTVRGRGTEAFF. Here the CDR3 DNA reads TGTGCCAGCAGCTTAGGTACGGTGAGGGGGCGGGGAACTGAAGCTTTCTTT.

This chain uses TRBV9 with TRBJ1-1; D gene ambiguous. This CDR3 region has 13 residues. Trimming stripped 3 bases from V and 8 bases from J, with 14 bases between. CDR1 is SGDLS and CDR2 is YYNGEE in the germline V gene. The DNA for the CDR3 is TGTGCCAGCAGCGGGGCCCCCATGAAGGAAGCTTTCTTT. It yields the protein CASSGAPMKEAFF.

The chain recombines TRBV7-9 with TRBJ2-3; TRBD2 agrees at 8 bases. This CDR3 is 17 amino acids long. Germline V CDR1 and CDR2: SEHNR, FQNEAQ (reference sequence). The trim removed 5 bases at V and 0 bases at J, leaving 10 bases unmatched. The CDR3 sequence is CASSGGSRGGSTDTQYF. Here the CDR3 DNA reads TGTGCCAGCAGCGGAGGTTCCCGCGGGGGGAGCACAGATACGCAGTATTTT.

This clone occurred many times. The chain recombines TRBV27 with TRBJ1-5; no definite D call. The CDR3 extends over 14 amino acids. Trimming left V 6 bases short and J 0 bases short, with 9 bases between. Germline values: CDR1 MNHEY, CDR2 SMNVEV (reference sequence). The CDR3 sequence is CASRRSGSNQPQHF. The DNA of the CDR3 is TGTGCCAGCAGGCGTTCGGGTAGCAATCAGCCCCAGCATTTT.

The chain links TRBV19 to TRBJ1-6, with TRBD1 as a possible D gene (6 bases). This CDR3 has 15 amino acids. V lost 1 base, J lost 10 bases, and 14 bases lay in between. The germline V gene encodes CDR1 LNHDA and CDR2 SQIVND (reference sequence). The CDR3 protein is CASSIAGRGGSPLHF. The CDR3 nucleotides read TGTGCCAGTAGTATAGCGGGCAGGGGCGGATCACCCCTCCACTTT.